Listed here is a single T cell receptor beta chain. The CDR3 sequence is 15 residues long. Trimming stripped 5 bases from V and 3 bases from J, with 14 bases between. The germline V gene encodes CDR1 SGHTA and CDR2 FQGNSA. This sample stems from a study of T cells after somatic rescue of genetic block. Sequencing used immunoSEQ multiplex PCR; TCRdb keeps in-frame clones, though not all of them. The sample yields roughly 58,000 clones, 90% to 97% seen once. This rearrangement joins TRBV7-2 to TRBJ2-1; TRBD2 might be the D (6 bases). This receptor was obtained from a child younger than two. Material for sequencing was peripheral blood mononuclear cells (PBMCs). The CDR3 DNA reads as TGTGCCAGCAGCCTCGGGGGACGTCTCTACAATGAGCAGTTCTTC. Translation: CASSLGGRLYNEQFF.